Presented here are 16 T cell receptor beta chains from one specimen sequenced in a study of technical replicates of blood from four donors. Sequencing used immunoSEQ multiplex PCR; TCRdb keeps in-frame clones, though not all of them. The sample shows 95,000 to 100,000 clones, almost 96% of them seen only once. Sequenced material: T cells isolated from PBMCs. All receptors come from a human donor in good health.

The J gene is TRBJ2-1, the V gene TRBV10-3; TRBD2 aligns across 14 bases. The V gene end was trimmed by 6 bases and the J gene end by 6 bases; junction bases not matched to a gene: 4. Germline assignment: CDR1 ENHRY and CDR2 SYGVKD. CDR3 length: 15 residues. The CDR3 bases are TGTGCCATCAGCCGACTAGCGGGAGGGAGCAATGAGCAGTTCTTC. Residues: CAISRLAGGSNEQFF.

The J gene is TRBJ2-5, the V gene TRBV28; TRBD2 is a possible D gene (6 bases). The CDR3 has 14 residues. Trimming removed 4 bases at V and 1 base at J, with 10 bases between. CDR1 and CDR2 from the germline V gene are MDHEN and SYDVKM. The CDR3 protein is CASSSPGVQETQYF. For the CDR3, the DNA is TGTGCCAGCAGTTCACCGGGAGTCCAAGAGACCCAGTACTTC. Full variable domain (outside the CDR3, taken from reference TRBV28 and TRBJ2-5): DVKVTQSSRYLVKRTGEKVFLECVQDMDHENMFWYRQDPGLGLRLIYFSYDVKMKEKGDIPEGYSVSREKKERFSLILESASTNQTSMYLCASSSPGVQETQYFGPGTRLLVL.

The chain couples TRBV5-1 to TRBJ1-5, with D possibly being TRBD1 (6 bases). The germline V gene encodes CDR1 SGHRS and CDR2 YFSETQ. The CDR3 is 13 amino acids. Trimming removed 4 bases from V and 5 bases from J, with 10 bases in between. CDR3 amino acids: CASSGGSDQPQHF. CDR3 nucleotides: TGCGCCAGCAGCGGGGGCTCGGATCAGCCCCAGCATTTT.

J is TRBJ2-3 and V is TRBV5-4, with TRBD2 matching 12 bases. CDR3 length: 14 residues. CDR1 SGHNT and CDR2 YYREEE come from the germline V gene (reference sequence). V trimming: 7 bases; J trimming: 0 bases; junction bases outside the gene matches: 0. The CDR3 spells CASGTSGSTDTQYF. The CDR3 coding sequence is TGTGCCAGCGGGACTAGCGGGAGCACAGATACGCAGTATTTT.

CDR3 residues: CASSLGVGTSLYNEQFF. The CDR3 DNA sequence: TGTGCCAGCAGCTTAGGGGTCGGGACTAGCCTCTACAATGAGCAGTTCTTC. This sequence joins TRBV7-2 and TRBJ2-1; 9 bases map to TRBD2. V lost 1 base to trimming and J lost 3 bases; unmatched junction nucleotides: 7. Germline CDR1 and CDR2: SGHTA and FQGNSA. The CDR3 runs to 17 residues.

The genes are TRBV4-1 and TRBJ2-7; weak D call: TRBD1 (5 bases). CDR3 length: 13 residues. Germline CDR1 and CDR2: MGHRA and YSYEKL. V lost 4 bases and J lost 3, with 10 bases in between. CDR3 in amino acids: CASSPFRDYEQYF. The CDR3 region has the DNA TGCGCCAGCAGCCCCTTCAGGGACTACGAGCAGTACTTC.

The V gene is TRBV5-3, the J gene TRBJ2-6; tentatively, D is TRBD2 (5 bases). TRBV5-3 is given ORF status, its function remaining uncertain. This CDR3 is built from 17 residues. Trimming stripped 4 bases from V and 1 base from J, with 15 bases between. CDR3 coding DNA: TGTGCCAGAAGCGGGTTTCGGACTTTATCTGGGGCCAACGTCCTGACTTTC. Its translation is CARSGFRTLSGANVLTF.

The chain couples TRBV28 to TRBJ2-3; TRBD1 aligns across 10 bases. The trim removed 8 bases at V and 3 bases at J, leaving 2 bases unmatched. There are 13 residues in the CDR3. Germline V gene sequence: CDR1 MDHEN, CDR2 SYDVKM. The CDR3 loop reads CASQGQGTDTQYF. CDR3 bases: TGTGCCAGCCAGGGACAGGGGACAGATACGCAGTATTTT. The full variable domain, rest sourced from reference TRBV28 and TRBJ2-3, is DVKVTQSSRYLVKRTGEKVFLECVQDMDHENMFWYRQDPGLGLRLIYFSYDVKMKEKGDIPEGYSVSREKKERFSLILESASTNQTSMYLCASQGQGTDTQYFGPGTRLTVL.

The chain combines TRBV6-5 with TRBJ2-7; no clear D. Per germline, CDR1 MNHEY and CDR2 SVGAGI. Trimming cost V 0 bases and J 5 bases, with 14 bases left between them. The length of the CDR3 is 15 residues. CDR3 residues: CASSYSAASGDEQYF. The DNA of the CDR3 is TGTGCCAGCAGTTACTCGGCTGCCTCAGGCGACGAGCAGTACTTC.

The chain has TRBV9 and TRBJ2-3; D remains ambiguous. Germline V gives CDR1 SGDLS, CDR2 YYNGEE. The ends were cut back, 0 bases at V and 4 bases at J, with 15 bases in the middle. The CDR3 runs 16 residues. The chain's CDR3 is CASSVVENGFADTQYF. DNA for the CDR3: TGTGCCAGCAGCGTAGTCGAGAACGGTTTCGCAGATACGCAGTATTTT.

V gene TRBV5-1 combines with J gene TRBJ1-5; no definite D call. Looked up from germline, CDR1 is SGHRS and CDR2 is YFSETQ. There are 14 residues in the CDR3. Trimming removed 0 bases at V and 10 bases at J, with 14 bases between. CDR3 region: CASSLGPDGEPQHF. The CDR3 nucleotides are TGCGCCAGCAGCTTGGGTCCCGATGGAGAACCCCAGCATTTT.

The chain uses TRBV7-6 and TRBJ2-1, with a possible D match to TRBD1 (6 bases). Germline V gives CDR1 SGHVS, CDR2 FNYEAQ. CDR3 size: 15 residues. V lost 5 bases and J lost 7, with 18 bases in between. CDR3 in DNA: TGTGCCAGCAGCCAGGGGAGAGGGGTGGTGAATGAGCAGTTCTTC. Its protein product is CASSQGRGVVNEQFF. The entire variable domain, with the rest obtained from reference TRBV7-6 and TRBJ2-1, is as follows: GAGVSQSPRYKVTKRGQDVALRCDPISGHVSLYWYRQALGQGPEFLTYFNYEAQQDKSGLPNDRFSAERPEGSISTLTIQRTEQRDSAMYRCASSQGRGVVNEQFFGPGTRLTVL.

The rearrangement uses TRBV4-1 and TRBJ1-1; D is undetermined. Germline V gene sequence: CDR1 MGHRA, CDR2 YSYEKL. The CDR3 has 16 amino acids. V was clipped by 0 bases and J by 5 bases, with 16 bases between them. For the CDR3, the DNA is TGCGCCAGCAGCCAAGATCTGACCCCCCCGGGTACTGAAGCTTTCTTT. Residues: CASSQDLTPPGTEAFF.

The chain couples TRBV5-1 to TRBJ2-7; D unclear. Germline CDR1 is SGHRS and CDR2 is YFSETQ. CDR3 length equals 15 residues. Trimming took 0 bases from V and 4 from J, leaving 14 bases between them. The CDR3 here is CASSLGSALTYEQYF. The CDR3 region has the DNA TGCGCCAGCAGCTTGGGAAGCGCCCTTACTTACGAGCAGTACTTC.

J is TRBJ2-1 and V is TRBV21-1; the listed D gene, TRBD2, was not tested against the DNA. TRBV21-1 is labeled a pseudogene. There are 19 residues in the CDR3. The CDR3 nucleotides read TGTGCCAGCAGCAAAGTCACGAAGGAGGGGACGAGAGGTGACAATGAGCAGTTCTTC. Encoded protein: CASSKVTKEGTRGDNEQFF.

The rearrangement uses TRBV6-5 and TRBJ1-1; the D gene is possibly TRBD1 (5 bases). Trimming stripped 4 bases from V and 0 bases from J, with 15 bases between. Germline values: CDR1 MNHEY, CDR2 SVGAGI. This CDR3 spans 16 amino acids. The CDR3 loop reads CASSSRSTAMNTEAFF. The CDR3, as DNA: TGTGCCAGCAGTTCCCGTTCGACAGCTATGAACACTGAAGCTTTCTTT.